This TCR beta chain appears in the sequencing data of a study of blood T cell repertoires in COVID-19. Looking at the study overall: COVID-19 samples, acute and convalescent, were from the United States, Italy and Spain. Sources were T cells, B-cell-depleted T cells, or PBMCs; the material itself was cDNA or gDNA.

In the original processing: Nucleated cell number was recorded as an estimate derived from reference gene primer amplification. The table came from immunoSEQ multiplex PCR; TCRdb's copy has only in-frame clones and leaves some out. For V, J and clone size, that table is used; D and trimming come from the DNA. The table includes around 230,000 clones, around 85% detected once. Per the germline V gene, CDR1 is SGHNT and CDR2 is YYREEE (reference sequence). This CDR3 comprises 13 residues. The V segment lost 6 bases and the J segment 4 bases; nucleotides outside the gene matches: 6. The J gene is TRBJ1-1, the V gene TRBV5-4, with 7 bases that match TRBD1. The source of this sequence is a woman aged 80 or over with acute or convalescent COVID-19. The source material was peripheral blood. CDR3: CASTLQGSTEAFF. The CDR3, as DNA: TGTGCCAGCACCCTACAGGGGTCCACTGAAGCTTTCTTT.